The rows below give T cell receptor beta chains drawn from one sample of a study of shared clonotypes between healthy human individuals. Sequenced by immunoSEQ multiplex PCR; TCRdb stores in-frame clones only, minus some. The sample lists approximately 1.5 million clones; about 98% were seen once. Sample: naive CD4+ T cells sorted from blood. Receptor source: a man aged 25 to 45 in good health. The CDR3 runs from the conserved cysteine through the conserved F or W. D genes are given only for firm matches. Expanded clones are given a class, and other clones once, few, many or no size at all.

cdr3_nt	cdr3_aa	v_call	j_call	d_call	clone_size
TGTGCCAGCAGCTTGGCGTCCGTTGGGACAGATACGCAGTATTTT	CASSLASVGTDTQYF	TRBV5-4	TRBJ2-3	NA	NA
TGTGCCAGCAGTTTAAGAGCGGGAGCCCCAGATACGCAGTATTTT	CASSLRAGAPDTQYF	TRBV27	TRBJ2-3	TRBD2	NA
TGCGCCAGCAGCTTGACAGGGACAGGAGACACAGATACGCAGTATTTT	CASSLTGTGDTDTQYF	TRBV5-1	TRBJ2-3	TRBD1	NA
TGCAGCGAGGTAACTATCAACTACCCCAATGAGCAGTTCTTC	CSEVTINYPNEQFF	TRBV29-1	TRBJ2-1	NA	NA
TGTGCCAGCAGCTCCCTCAGTGGGGACTATGGCTACACCTTC	CASSSLSGDYGYTF	TRBV7-9	TRBJ1-2	NA	NA
TGCAGCATGAGACTAGGAAAAAACATTCAGTACTTC	CSMRLGKNIQYF	TRBV29-1	TRBJ2-4	NA	NA
TGCGCCAGCAGCGAGGGACTAGCGGGAAGCACAGATACGCAGTATTTT	CASSEGLAGSTDTQYF	TRBV5-1	TRBJ2-3	TRBD2	NA
TGTGCCAGCAGCTTTAGCTCCTACGAGCAGTACTTC	CASSFSSYEQYF	TRBV5-5	TRBJ2-7	NA	NA
TGTGCCAGCAGCCACGCTAGCCCTTACAATGAGCAGTTCTTC	CASSHASPYNEQFF	TRBV14	TRBJ2-1	NA	NA
TGTGCCAGCAGCTTAGTCTTAACAGCCTCCTACGAGCAGTACTTC	CASSLVLTASYEQYF	TRBV11-2	TRBJ2-7	NA	NA
TGTGCCAGCAGCTCTTCCGGTAGGGACAGTTACAATGAGCAGTTCTTC	CASSSSGRDSYNEQFF	TRBV11-3	TRBJ2-1	TRBD1	NA
TGCATCCCCAAGGTCCAAGAGACCCAGTACTTC	CIPKVQETQYF	TRBV20-1	TRBJ2-5	NA	NA
TGTGCCAGGACCCACAGCATGAACACTGAAGCTTTCTTT	CARTHSMNTEAFF	TRBV2	TRBJ1-1	NA	once
TGTGCCAGCTCGCCCACGGGCGGGGGCCCCCACAATGAGCAGTTCTTC	CASSPTGGGPHNEQFF	TRBV18	TRBJ2-1	NA	once
TGTGCCAGCAGTGCCGTGGCGCAGGGATGGAACACTGAAGCTTTCTTT	CASSAVAQGWNTEAFF	TRBV25-1	TRBJ1-1	NA	NA
TGTGCCAGCAGCCGATTTTGGACTAGCGGGAAAATCGGTGTAGAGACCCAGTACTTC	CASSRFWTSGKIGVETQYF	TRBV7-2	TRBJ2-5	TRBD2	NA
TGTGCCACCCCTAGCGGGAGGCCCTCCTACGAGCAGTACTTC	CATPSGRPSYEQYF	TRBV6-1	TRBJ2-7	TRBD2	once
TGTGCCAGCAGCACCTGGGGCGACCAGCCCCAGCATTTT	CASSTWGDQPQHF	TRBV7-9	TRBJ1-5	NA	NA
TGTGCCAGCAGTTACCGGGACAGCCCGTTAGGAGCTTTCTTT	CASSYRDSPLGAFF	TRBV6-5	TRBJ1-1	TRBD1	NA
TGTGCCTGGACCCAGGGGGCCCGCGGGTCCGGGGAGCTGTTTTTT	CAWTQGARGSGELFF	TRBV30	TRBJ2-2	TRBD1	NA
TGTGCCTGGAGTGTACTTGAAAAACTGTTTTTT	CAWSVLEKLFF	TRBV30	TRBJ1-4	NA	once
TGTGCCAGCAGCCCCGGGGCCCCCCGACAGTTCTTC	CASSPGAPRQFF	TRBV11-2	TRBJ2-1	NA	NA
TGCAGTGCTAGCTTACCGGGTGAGCAGTTCTTC	CSASLPGEQFF	TRBV20-1	TRBJ2-1	NA	NA
TGTGCCAGCAGCGCCGGACAGGGTCGGGAAAAACTGTTTTTT	CASSAGQGREKLFF	TRBV5-4	TRBJ1-4	TRBD1	NA
TGTGCCAGCAGCTTGCGAGCGGTTGGAGAACCCTACAATGAGCAGTTCTTC	CASSLRAVGEPYNEQFF	TRBV13	TRBJ2-1	NA	NA
TGCGCCAGCAGCTTGACGACAGATACGCAGTATTTT	CASSLTTDTQYF	TRBV5-1	TRBJ2-3	NA	NA
TGTGCCAGCAGCCCCTTCAGACAGCCCCGGGACACCGGGGAGCTGTTTTTT	CASSPFRQPRDTGELFF	TRBV7-8	TRBJ2-2	NA	once
TGTGCCAGCAGCCGGGACAACAATCAGCCCCAGCATTTT	CASSRDNNQPQHF	TRBV5-4	TRBJ1-5	NA	NA
TGTGCCAGCAGCAAAGGGTGGGGCAGAGTAGGCTACGAGCAGTACTTC	CASSKGWGRVGYEQYF	TRBV21-1	TRBJ2-7	NA	NA
TGTGCCAGCTCAAGCTTTCGGGGGGCGCAGGATGAAAAACTGTTTTTT	CASSSFRGAQDEKLFF	TRBV18	TRBJ1-4	NA	NA